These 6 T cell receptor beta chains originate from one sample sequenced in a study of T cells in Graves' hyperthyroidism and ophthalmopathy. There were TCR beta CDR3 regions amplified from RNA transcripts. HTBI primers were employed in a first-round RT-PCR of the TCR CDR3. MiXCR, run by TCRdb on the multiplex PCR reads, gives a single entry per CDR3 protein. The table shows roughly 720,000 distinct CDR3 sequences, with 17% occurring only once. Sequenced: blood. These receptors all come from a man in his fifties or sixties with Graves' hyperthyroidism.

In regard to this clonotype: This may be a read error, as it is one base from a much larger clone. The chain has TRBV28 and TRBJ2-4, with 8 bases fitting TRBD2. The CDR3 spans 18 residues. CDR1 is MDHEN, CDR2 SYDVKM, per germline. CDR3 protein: CASSTMGTSGLAKNSQYF. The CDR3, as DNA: TGTGCCAGCAGCACAATGGGTACTAGCGGACTAGCCAAAAACAGTCAGTACTTC.

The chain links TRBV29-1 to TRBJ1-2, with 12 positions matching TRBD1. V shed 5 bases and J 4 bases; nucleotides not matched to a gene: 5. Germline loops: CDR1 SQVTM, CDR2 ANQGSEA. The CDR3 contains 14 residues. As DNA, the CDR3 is TGCAGCGTTAGGGACAGGGGGCGACTCTATGGCTACACCTTC. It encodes CSVRDRGRLYGYTF.

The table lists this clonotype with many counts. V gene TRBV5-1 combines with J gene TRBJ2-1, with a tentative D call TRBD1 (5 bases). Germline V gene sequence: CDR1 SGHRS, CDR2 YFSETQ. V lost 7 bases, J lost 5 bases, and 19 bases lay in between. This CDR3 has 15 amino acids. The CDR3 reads CASVRWPGPNNEQFF. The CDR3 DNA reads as TGCGCCAGCGTTCGGTGGCCAGGGCCAAACAATGAGCAGTTCTTC.

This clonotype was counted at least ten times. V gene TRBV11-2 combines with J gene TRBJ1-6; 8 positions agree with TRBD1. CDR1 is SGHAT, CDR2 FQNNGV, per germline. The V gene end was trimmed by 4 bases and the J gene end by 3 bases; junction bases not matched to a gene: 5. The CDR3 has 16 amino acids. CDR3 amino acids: CASSSDRGDYNSPLHF. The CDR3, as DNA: TGTGCCAGCAGCTCCGACAGGGGAGACTATAATTCACCCCTCCACTTT.

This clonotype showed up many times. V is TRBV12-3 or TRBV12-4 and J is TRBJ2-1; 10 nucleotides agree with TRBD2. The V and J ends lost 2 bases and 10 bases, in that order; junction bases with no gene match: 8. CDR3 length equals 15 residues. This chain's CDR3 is CASSLWGTSVEEQFF. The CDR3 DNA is TGTGCCAGCAGTTTATGGGGGACTAGCGTCGAGGAGCAGTTCTTC.

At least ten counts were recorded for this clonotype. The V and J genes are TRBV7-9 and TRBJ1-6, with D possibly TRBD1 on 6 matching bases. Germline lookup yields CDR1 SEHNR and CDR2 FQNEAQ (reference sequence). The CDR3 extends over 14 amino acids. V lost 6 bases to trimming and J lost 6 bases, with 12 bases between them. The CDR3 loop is CASRRGQLNSPLHF. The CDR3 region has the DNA TGTGCCAGCAGGAGAGGACAGCTTAATTCACCCCTCCACTTT. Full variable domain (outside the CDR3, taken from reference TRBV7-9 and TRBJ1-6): DTGVSQNPRHKITKRGQNVTFRCDPISEHNRLYWYRQTLGQGPEFLTYFQNEAQLEKSRLLSDRFSAERPKGSFSTLEIQRTEQGDSAMYLCASRRGQLNSPLHFGNGTRLTVT.